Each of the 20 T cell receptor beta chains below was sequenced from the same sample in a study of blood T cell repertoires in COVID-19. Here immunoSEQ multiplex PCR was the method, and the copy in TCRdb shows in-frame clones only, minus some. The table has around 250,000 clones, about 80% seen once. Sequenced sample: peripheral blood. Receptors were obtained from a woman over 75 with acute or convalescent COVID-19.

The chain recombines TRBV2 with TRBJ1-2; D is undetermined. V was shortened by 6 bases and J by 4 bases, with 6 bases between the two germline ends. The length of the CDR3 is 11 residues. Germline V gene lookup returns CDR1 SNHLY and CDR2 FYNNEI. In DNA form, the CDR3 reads TGTGCCAGCAGCGAGGGCTATGGCTACACCTTC. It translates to CASSEGYGYTF.

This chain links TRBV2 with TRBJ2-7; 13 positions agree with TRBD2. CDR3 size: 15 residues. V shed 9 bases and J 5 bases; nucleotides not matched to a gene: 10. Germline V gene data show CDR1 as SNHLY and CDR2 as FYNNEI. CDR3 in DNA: TGTGCCAGTCTGCCGGGACTAGCGGGGCGGAACGAGCAGTACTTC. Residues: CASLPGLAGRNEQYF.

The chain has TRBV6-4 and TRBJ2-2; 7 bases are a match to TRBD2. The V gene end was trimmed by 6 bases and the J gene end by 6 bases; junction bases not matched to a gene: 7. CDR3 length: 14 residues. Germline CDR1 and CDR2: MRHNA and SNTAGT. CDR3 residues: CASSPEGGPGELFF. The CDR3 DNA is TGTGCCAGCAGCCCTGAGGGAGGGCCCGGGGAGCTGTTTTTT.

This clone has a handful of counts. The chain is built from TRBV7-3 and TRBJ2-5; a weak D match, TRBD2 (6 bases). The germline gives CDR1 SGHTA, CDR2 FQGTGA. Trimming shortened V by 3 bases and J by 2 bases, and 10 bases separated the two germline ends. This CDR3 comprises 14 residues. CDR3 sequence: CASSFSGGQETQYF. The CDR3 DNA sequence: TGTGCCAGCAGCTTCTCCGGGGGACAAGAGACCCAGTACTTC. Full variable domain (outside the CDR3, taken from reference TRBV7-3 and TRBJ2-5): GAGVSQTPSNKVTEKGKYVELRCDPISGHTALYWYRQSLGQGPEFLIYFQGTGAADDSGLPNDRFFAVRPEGSVSTLKIQRTERGDSAVYLCASSFSGGQETQYFGPGTRLLVL.

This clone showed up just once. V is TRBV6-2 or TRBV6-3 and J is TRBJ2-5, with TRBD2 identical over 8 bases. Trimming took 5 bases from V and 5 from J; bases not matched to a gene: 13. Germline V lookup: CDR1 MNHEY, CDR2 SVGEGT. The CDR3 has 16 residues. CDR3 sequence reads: CASSHTSGGPQETQYF. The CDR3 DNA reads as TGTGCCAGCAGTCACACTTCGGGGGGGCCTCAGGAGACCCAGTACTTC.

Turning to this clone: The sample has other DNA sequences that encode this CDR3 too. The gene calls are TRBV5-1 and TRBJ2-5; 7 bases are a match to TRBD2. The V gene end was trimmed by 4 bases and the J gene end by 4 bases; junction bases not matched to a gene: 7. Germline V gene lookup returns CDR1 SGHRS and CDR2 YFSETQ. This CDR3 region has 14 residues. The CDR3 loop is CASSSPGGGETQYF. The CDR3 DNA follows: TGCGCCAGCAGCAGTCCGGGGGGTGGAGAGACCCAGTACTTC.

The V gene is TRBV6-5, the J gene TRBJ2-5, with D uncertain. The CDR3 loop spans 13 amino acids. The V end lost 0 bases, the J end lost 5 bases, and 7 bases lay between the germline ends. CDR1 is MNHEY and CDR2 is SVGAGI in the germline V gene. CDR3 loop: CASSYSGWETQYF. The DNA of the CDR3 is TGTGCCAGCAGTTACTCGGGCTGGGAGACCCAGTACTTC.

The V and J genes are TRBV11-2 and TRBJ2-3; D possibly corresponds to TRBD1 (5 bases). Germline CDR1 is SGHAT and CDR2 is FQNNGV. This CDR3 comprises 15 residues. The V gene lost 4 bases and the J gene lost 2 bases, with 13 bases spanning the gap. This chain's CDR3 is CASSSRQPVTDTQYF. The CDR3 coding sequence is TGTGCCAGCAGCTCAAGACAGCCGGTCACAGATACGCAGTATTTT.

The CDR3 nucleotides read TGTGCCAGCACGGGACAGGGGGCTGAAGCTTTCTTT. It specifies CASTGQGAEAFF. The chain couples TRBV11-1 to TRBJ1-1; 11 nucleotides align to TRBD1. Germline V gene data show CDR1 as SGHAT and CDR2 as FQDESV (reference sequence). With V trimmed by 7 bases and J by 6 bases, 1 base remained unmatched. The CDR3 has 12 amino acids.

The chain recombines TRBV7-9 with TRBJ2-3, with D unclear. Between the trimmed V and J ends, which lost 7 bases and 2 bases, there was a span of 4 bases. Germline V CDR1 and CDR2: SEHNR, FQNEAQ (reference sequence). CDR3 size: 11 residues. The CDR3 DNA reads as TGTGCCAGCACTAACACAGATACGCAGTATTTT. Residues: CASTNTDTQYF.

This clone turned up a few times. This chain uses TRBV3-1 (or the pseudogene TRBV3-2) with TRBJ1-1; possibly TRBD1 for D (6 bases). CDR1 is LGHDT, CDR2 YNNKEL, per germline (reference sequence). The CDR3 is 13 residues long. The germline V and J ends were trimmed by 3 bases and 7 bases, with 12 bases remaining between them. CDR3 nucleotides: TGTGCCAGCAGCCATACAGGGCGTGGTGAAGCTTTCTTT. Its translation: CASSHTGRGEAFF.

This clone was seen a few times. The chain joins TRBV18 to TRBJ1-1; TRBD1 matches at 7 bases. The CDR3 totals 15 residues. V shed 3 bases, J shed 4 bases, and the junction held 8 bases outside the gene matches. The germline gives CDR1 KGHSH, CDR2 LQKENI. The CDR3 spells CASSPSTGLSTEAFF. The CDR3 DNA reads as TGTGCCAGCTCACCTTCGACAGGGTTGAGCACTGAAGCTTTCTTT.

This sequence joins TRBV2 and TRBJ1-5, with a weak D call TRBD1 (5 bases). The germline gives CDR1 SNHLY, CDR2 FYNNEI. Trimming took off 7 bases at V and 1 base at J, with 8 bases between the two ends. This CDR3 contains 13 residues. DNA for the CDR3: TGTGCCAGCACGACAGTAAGCAATCAGCCCCAGCATTTT. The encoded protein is CASTTVSNQPQHF.

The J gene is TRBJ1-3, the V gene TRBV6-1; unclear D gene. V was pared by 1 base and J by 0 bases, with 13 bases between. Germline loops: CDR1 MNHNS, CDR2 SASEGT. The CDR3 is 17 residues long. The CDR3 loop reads CASSEGHRAASGNTIYF. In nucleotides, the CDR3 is TGTGCCAGCAGTGAAGGCCATAGAGCGGCCTCTGGAAACACCATATATTTT.

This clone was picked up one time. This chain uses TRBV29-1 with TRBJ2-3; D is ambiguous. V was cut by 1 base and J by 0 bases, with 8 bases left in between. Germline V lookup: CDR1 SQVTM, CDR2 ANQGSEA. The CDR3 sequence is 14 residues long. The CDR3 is CSVEGAGSTDTQYF. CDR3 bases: TGCAGCGTTGAAGGTGCTGGCAGCACAGATACGCAGTATTTT.

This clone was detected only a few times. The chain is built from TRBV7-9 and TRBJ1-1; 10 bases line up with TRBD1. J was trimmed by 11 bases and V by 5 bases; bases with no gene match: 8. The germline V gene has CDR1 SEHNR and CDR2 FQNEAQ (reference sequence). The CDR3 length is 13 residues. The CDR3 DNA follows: TGTGCCAGCAGCCGCGGACAGGGGGTCGGCGCTTTCTTT. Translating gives CASSRGQGVGAFF. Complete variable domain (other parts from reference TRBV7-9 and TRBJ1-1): DTGVSQNPRHKITKRGQNVTFRCDPISEHNRLYWYRQTLGQGPEFLTYFQNEAQLEKSRLLSDRFSAERPKGSFSTLEIQRTEQGDSAMYLCASSRGQGVGAFFGQGTRLTVV.

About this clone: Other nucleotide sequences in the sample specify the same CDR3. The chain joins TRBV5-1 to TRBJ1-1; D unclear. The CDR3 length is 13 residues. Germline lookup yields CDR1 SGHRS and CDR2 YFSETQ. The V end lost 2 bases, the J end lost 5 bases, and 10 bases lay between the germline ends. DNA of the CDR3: TGCGCCAGCAGCTTCGAGGGTCGGACTGAAGCTTTCTTT. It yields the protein CASSFEGRTEAFF.

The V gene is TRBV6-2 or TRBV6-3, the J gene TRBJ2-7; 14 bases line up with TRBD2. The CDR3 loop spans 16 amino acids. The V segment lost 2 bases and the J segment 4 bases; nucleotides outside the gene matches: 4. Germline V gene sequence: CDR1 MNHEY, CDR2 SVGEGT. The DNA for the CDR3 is TGTGCCAGCAGTTACGGGACTAGCGGGAGAGTGTACGAGCAGTACTTC. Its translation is CASSYGTSGRVYEQYF.

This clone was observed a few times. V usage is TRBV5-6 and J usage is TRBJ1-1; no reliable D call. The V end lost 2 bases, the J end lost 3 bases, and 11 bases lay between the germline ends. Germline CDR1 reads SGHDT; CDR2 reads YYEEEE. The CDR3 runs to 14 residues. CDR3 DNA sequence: TGTGCCAGCAGCTTTGCGGGAATGGACACTGAAGCTTTCTTT. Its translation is CASSFAGMDTEAFF.

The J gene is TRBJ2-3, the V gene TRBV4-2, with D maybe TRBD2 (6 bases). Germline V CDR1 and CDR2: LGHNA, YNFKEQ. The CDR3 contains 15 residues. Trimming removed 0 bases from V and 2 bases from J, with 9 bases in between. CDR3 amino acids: CASSQEGGNTDTQYF. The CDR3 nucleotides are TGTGCCAGCAGCCAAGAAGGAGGGAACACAGATACGCAGTATTTT.